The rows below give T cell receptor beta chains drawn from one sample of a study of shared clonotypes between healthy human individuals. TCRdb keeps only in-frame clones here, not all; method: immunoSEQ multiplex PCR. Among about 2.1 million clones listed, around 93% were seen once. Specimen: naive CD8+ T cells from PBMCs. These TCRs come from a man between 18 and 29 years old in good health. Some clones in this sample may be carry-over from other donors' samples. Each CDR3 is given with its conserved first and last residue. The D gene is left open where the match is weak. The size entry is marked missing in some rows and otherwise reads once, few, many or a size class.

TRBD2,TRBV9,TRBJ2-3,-,TGTGCCAGCAGCGCGCGGGACTACCAACTAGTCCACCACACAGATACGCAGTATTTT,CASSARDYQLVHHTDTQYF
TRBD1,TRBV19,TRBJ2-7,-,TGTGCCAGTAGCCCATGGACAGGAACCACCTACGAGCAGTACTTC,CASSPWTGTTYEQYF
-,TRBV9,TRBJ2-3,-,TGTGCCAGCAGCGTAGGACCTGGAGCGCCCATCTCAGATACGCAGTATTTT,CASSVGPGAPISDTQYF
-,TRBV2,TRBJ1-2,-,TGTGCCAGTACTCAAGAAAGGAACACCTTC,CASTQERNTF
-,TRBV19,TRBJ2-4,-,TGTGCCAGTAGTATTGGCTCTAATCAAGGAAACATTCAGTACTTC,CASSIGSNQGNIQYF
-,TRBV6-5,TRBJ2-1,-,TGTGCCAGCAGTTACTCGCCGACGTTGGGTGAGCAGTTCTTC,CASSYSPTLGEQFF
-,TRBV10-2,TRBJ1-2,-,TGCGCCAGCAGAGGTGAGAGCTATGGCTACACCTTC,CASRGESYGYTF
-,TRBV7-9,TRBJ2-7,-,TGTGCCAGCAGCTCCGACTTGGGCTCCTACGAGCAGTACTTC,CASSSDLGSYEQYF
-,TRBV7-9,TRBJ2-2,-,TGTGCCAGCAGCTTAGTCGTACTTAACACCGGGGAGCTGTTTTTT,CASSLVVLNTGELFF
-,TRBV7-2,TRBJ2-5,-,TGTGCCAGCAGCTGGGACTACCAAGAGACCCAGTACTTC,CASSWDYQETQYF
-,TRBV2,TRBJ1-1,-,TGTGCCAGCAGTGACAGGGGATGGGCGGCCACTGAAGCTTTCTTT,CASSDRGWAATEAFF
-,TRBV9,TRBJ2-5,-,TGTGCCAGCAGCCCAAGAGGGGTAGGGGAGACCCAGTACTTC,CASSPRGVGETQYF
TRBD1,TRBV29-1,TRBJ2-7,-,TGCAGCGTTGAAACGACAGGGTCCAACGAGCAGTACTTC,CSVETTGSNEQYF
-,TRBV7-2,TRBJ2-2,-,TGTGCCAGCAGCTTAGAGGGCTACCTCGGGGAGCTGTTTTTT,CASSLEGYLGELFF
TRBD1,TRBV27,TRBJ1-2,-,TGTGCCAGCAGTCCGGGACAGGGATTCTATGGCTACACCTTC,CASSPGQGFYGYTF
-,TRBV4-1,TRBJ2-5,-,TGCGCCAGCAGCCAAGGATGGGGGGCGGGCCAAGAGACCCAGTACTTC,CASSQGWGAGQETQYF
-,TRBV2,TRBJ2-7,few,TGTGCCAGCAGTGAGAGGCAGGCAGACTACGAGCAGTACTTC,CASSERQADYEQYF
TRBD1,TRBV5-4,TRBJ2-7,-,TGTGCCAGCAGCTTGGGGACAGGGGGCCTCTACGAGCAGTACTTC,CASSLGTGGLYEQYF
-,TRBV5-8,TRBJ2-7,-,TGTGCCAGCAGCTTGTCTCTAGGAGACGAGCAGTACTTC,CASSLSLGDEQYF
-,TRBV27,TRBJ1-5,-,TGTGCCAGCAGCCCCAGGGGAAGGAATCAGCCCCAGCATTTT,CASSPRGRNQPQHF
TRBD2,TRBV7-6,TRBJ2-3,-,TGTGCCAGCAGCCGGACTAGCGGGAGTGCGGATACGCAGTATTTT,CASSRTSGSADTQYF
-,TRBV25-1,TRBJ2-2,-,TGTGCCAGCAGTGAAAGGGCGGTCGACCCGAACACCGGGGAGCTGTTTTTT,CASSERAVDPNTGELFF
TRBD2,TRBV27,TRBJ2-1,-,TGTGCCAGCAGTTTCCAGACGACTAGCGGGGCGGACAATGAGCAGTTCTTC,CASSFQTTSGADNEQFF
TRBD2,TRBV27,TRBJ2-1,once,TGTGCCAGCAGCAAGACTAGCGGGAGGGTTGACAATGAGCAGTTCTTC,CASSKTSGRVDNEQFF
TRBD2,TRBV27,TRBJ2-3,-,TGTGCCAGCGGGGGACTAGCGGGAACCACAGATACGCAGTATTTT,CASGGLAGTTDTQYF
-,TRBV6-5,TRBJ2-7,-,TGTGCCAGCAGTTACATCGGAGTACCCTACGAGCAGTACTTC,CASSYIGVPYEQYF
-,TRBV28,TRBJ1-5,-,TGTGCCAGCAGTTGGACCTCCAATCAGCCCCAGCATTTT,CASSWTSNQPQHF
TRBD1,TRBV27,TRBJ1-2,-,TGTGCCAGCAGTCCGGGACAGGGCTATGGCTACACCTTC,CASSPGQGYGYTF
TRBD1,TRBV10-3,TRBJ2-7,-,TGTGCCATCAACAGGGGGGCGGAGCAGTACTTC,CAINRGAEQYF
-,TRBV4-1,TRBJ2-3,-,TGCGCCAGCAGCCTTGCAGGGTCACTTCGGCAAGGAGATACGCAGTATTTT,CASSLAGSLRQGDTQYF
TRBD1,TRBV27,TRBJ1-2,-,TGTGCCAGCAGTTTCAAGGGGGCGCCAGGCTACACCTTC,CASSFKGAPGYTF
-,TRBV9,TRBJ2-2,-,TGTGCCAGCAGCACAAATCCTCGGGCCTCCCAAATGAACACCGGGGAGCTGTTTTTT,CASSTNPRASQMNTGELFF
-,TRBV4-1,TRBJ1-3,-,TGCGCCAGCAGCCCAGGGACCGGCTCTGGAAACACCATATATTTT,CASSPGTGSGNTIYF
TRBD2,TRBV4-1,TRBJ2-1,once,TGCGCCAGCAGCCCGCGGGGCGGGAGGGGCGATGAGCAGTTCTTC,CASSPRGGRGDEQFF
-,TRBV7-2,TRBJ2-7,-,TGTGCCAGCAGCCCTTACCTCGGAGTTACCGCCGTCAGCTCCTACGAGCAGTACTTC,CASSPYLGVTAVSSYEQYF
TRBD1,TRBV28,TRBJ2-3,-,TGTGCCAGCAGTCCGGACAGGGCCACTGGCACAGATACGCAGTATTTT,CASSPDRATGTDTQYF
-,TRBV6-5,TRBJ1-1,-,TGTGCCAGCAGCCCCGGACGGGGAAGGGAAGCTTTCTTT,CASSPGRGREAFF
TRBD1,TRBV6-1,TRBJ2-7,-,TGTGCCAGCGGAGACAGGGGTTGGACCTACGAGCAGTACTTC,CASGDRGWTYEQYF
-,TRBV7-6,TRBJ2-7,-,TGTGCCAGCAGCCCTGAGCGCCTCGGGAGTAGGGAGCAGTACTTC,CASSPERLGSREQYF
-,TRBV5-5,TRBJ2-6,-,TGTGCCAGCAGCTTCAGGACAGCCGCTGGGGCCAACGTCCTGACTTTC,CASSFRTAAGANVLTF
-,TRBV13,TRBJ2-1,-,TGTGCCAGCAGCTCCCGGGACGGGAAAGAGGGATACAATGAGCAGTTCTTC,CASSSRDGKEGYNEQFF
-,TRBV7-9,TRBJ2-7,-,TGTGCCAGCAGCAAAACGCCCTACGAGCAGTACTTC,CASSKTPYEQYF
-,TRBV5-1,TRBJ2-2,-,TGCGCCAGCAGCCTGGATGACACCGGGGAGCTGTTTTTT,CASSLDDTGELFF
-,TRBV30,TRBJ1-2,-,TGTGCCTGGATAAGACGGCATCTTAACTATGGCTACACCTTC,CAWIRRHLNYGYTF
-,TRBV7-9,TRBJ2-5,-,TGTGCCAGCAGCCCAGCAACCGGGACCCCCCGCCAAGAGACCCAGTACTTC,CASSPATGTPRQETQYF
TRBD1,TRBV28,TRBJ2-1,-,TGTGCCAGCAGTTCTCGAGCCGGGACAGCAGGATACAATGAGCAGTTCTTC,CASSSRAGTAGYNEQFF
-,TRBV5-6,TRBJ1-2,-,TGTGCCAGCAGCTTTGGTTCCAACTATGGCTACACCTTC,CASSFGSNYGYTF
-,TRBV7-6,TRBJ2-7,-,TGTGCCAGCAGCTTAGCCCGGGGGCCGGCTTACGAGCAGTACTTC,CASSLARGPAYEQYF
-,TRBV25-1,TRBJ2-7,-,TGTGCCAGCACGGACGGGAGCTACGAGCAGTACTTC,CASTDGSYEQYF
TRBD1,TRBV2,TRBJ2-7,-,TGTGCCAGCAGTGAAAATGGGGACAGGGGATACGAGCAGTACTTC,CASSENGDRGYEQYF
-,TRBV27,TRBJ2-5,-,TGTGCCAGCAGTTTGGCAGGGATTTTTGGAGAGACCCAGTACTTC,CASSLAGIFGETQYF
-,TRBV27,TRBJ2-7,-,TGTGCCAGCAGCCAGGGAACGACCTACGAGCAGTACTTC,CASSQGTTYEQYF
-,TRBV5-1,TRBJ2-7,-,TGCGCCAGCAGCTCCTACCGGGACCACCACTACGAGCAGTACTTC,CASSSYRDHHYEQYF